The T cell receptor beta chain described here comes from a study of PD-1 blockade in classical Hodgkin lymphoma. Clones were sequenced by immunoSEQ multiplex PCR, and TCRdb holds only the in-frame ones, with some missing. The table has 30,000 or so clones, around 82% seen once. Each of the patients experienced relapse following autologous stem cell transplantation, and their brentuximab vedotin exposure differed. Note on this clone: The antigen is undetermined.

Overall study findings and caveats: TCR diversity rose significantly by C4D1 in CD4+ but not CD8+ cells. According to reports, newly diagnosed patients had lower baseline TCR diversity than healthy donors, and relapsed/refractory patients had lower baseline TCR diversity still. Before treatment, complete responders showed about the same diversity as newly diagnosed patients.

CDR1 and CDR2 (germline): MNHEY, SVGAGI. V was trimmed by 4 bases and J by 4 bases, leaving 13 bases between them. The CDR3 has 14 residues. Specimen: peripheral blood mononuclear cells (PBMCs), collected at baseline. The chain couples TRBV6-5 to TRBJ1-1; a possible D gene is TRBD1 (5 bases). The sequence was collected from a human donor with classical Hodgkin lymphoma. The CDR3 nucleotides are TGTGCCAGCAGTTCATTCCGGGGGGGCACTGAAGCTTTCTTT. This gives the protein CASSSFRGGTEAFF.